This TCR beta chain originates from a study of beta chain features in type 1 diabetes. Note on this clone: Its antigen is as yet unknown.

Germline CDR1 reads GTSNPN; CDR2 reads SVGIG (reference sequence). V was shortened by 0 bases and J by 6 bases, with 8 bases between the two germline ends. The CDR3 has 12 amino acids. Expressed TCRB transcripts were sequenced because the isolated RNA had all been reverse transcribed beforehand. There were 3.5 million or so reads on average in the naive, central memory and regulatory T cell samples. The data were produced by immunoSEQ multiplex PCR, yet TCRdb's version contains in-frame clones alone and is incomplete. The data contain some 170,000 clones, roughly 59% of them seen just once; the ten biggest clones take up roughly 0.095%. Findings of the study overall: In every one of the four CD4+ subsets, TCRB CDR3s were moderately but significantly shorter in Type 1 diabetes patients.

The sequenced sample consisted of naive CD4+ T cells from blood. The chain has TRBV30 and TRBJ1-2; D unclear. The receptor comes from a man in his thirties or forties with type 1 diabetes. The chain's CDR3 is CAWSVLGNGYTF. The DNA for the CDR3 is TGTGCCTGGAGTGTACTAGGGAATGGCTACACCTTC.